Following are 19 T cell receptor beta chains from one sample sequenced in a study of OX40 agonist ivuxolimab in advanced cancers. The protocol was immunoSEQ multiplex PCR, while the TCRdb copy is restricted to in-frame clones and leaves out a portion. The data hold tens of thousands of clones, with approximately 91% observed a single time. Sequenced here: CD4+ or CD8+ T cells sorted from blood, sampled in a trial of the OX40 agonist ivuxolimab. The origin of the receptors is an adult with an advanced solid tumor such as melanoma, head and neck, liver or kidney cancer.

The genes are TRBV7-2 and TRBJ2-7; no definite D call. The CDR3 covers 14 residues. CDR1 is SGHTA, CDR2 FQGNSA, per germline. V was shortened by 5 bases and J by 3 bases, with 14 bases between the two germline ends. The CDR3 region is CASSRTTGLYEQYF. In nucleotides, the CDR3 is TGTGCCAGCAGCCGCACGACCGGGCTCTACGAGCAGTACTTC.

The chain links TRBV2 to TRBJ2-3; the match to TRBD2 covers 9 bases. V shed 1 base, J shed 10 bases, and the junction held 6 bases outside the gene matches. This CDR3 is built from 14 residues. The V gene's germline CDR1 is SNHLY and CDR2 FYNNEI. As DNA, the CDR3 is TGTGCCAGCAGTGAAGGGGTTAGCGGGAGAGCGCAGTATTTT. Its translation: CASSEGVSGRAQYF. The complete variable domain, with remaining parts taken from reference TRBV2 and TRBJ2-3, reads EPEVTQTPSHQVTQMGQEVILRCVPISNHLYFYWYRQILGQKVEFLVSFYNNEISEKSEIFDDQFSVERPDGSNFTLKIRSTKLEDSAMYFCASSEGVSGRAQYFGPGTRLTVL.

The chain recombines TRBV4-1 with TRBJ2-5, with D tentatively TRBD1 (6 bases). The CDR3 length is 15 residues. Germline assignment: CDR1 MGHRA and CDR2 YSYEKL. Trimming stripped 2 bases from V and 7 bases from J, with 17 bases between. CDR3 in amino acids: CASSQIQGGRGTQYF. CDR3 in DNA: TGCGCCAGCAGCCAAATACAGGGCGGTCGTGGGACCCAGTACTTC.

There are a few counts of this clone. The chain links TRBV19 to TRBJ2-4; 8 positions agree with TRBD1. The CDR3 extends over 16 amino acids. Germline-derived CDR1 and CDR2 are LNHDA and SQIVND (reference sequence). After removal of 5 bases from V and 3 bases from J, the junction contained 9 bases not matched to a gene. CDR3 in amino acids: CASSSGTGGVKNIQYF. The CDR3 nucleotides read TGTGCCAGTAGTTCTGGGACAGGCGGAGTCAAAAACATTCAGTACTTC.

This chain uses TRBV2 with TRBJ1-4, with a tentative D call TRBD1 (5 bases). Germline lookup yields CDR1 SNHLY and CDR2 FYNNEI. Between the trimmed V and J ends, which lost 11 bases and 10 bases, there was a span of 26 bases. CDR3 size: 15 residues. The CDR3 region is CAAPGVIGAVIKLFF. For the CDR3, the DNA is TGTGCCGCGCCGGGGGTGATCGGGGCTGTCATAAAACTGTTTTTT.

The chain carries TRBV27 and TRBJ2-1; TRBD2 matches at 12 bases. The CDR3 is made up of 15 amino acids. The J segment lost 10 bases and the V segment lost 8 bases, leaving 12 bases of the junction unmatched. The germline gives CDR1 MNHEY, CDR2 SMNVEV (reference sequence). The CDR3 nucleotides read TGTGCCAGCCAGAACCGACTAGCGGGAGCTAGGGAGCAGTTCTTC. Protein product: CASQNRLAGAREQFF.

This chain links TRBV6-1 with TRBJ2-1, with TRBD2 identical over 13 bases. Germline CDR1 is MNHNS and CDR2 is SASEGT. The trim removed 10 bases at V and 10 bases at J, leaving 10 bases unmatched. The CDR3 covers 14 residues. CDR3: CATPSGLAGDEQFF. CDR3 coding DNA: TGTGCCACTCCATCCGGACTAGCGGGAGACGAGCAGTTCTTC.

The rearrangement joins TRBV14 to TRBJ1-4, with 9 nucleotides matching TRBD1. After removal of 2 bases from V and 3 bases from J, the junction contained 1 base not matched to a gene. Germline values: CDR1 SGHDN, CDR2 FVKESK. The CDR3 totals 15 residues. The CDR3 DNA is TGTGCCAGCAGCCAACGGGACAGGGCTAATGAAAAACTGTTTTTT. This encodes CASSQRDRANEKLFF. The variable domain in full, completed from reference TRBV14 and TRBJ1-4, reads EAGVTQFPSHSVIEKGQTVTLRCDPISGHDNLYWYRRVMGKEIKFLLHFVKESKQDESGMPNNRFLAERTGGTYSTLKVQPAELEDSGVYFCASSQRDRANEKLFFGSGTQLSVL.

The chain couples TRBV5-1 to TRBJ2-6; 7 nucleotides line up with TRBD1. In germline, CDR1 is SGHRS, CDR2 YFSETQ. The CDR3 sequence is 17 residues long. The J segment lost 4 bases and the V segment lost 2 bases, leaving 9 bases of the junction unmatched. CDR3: CASSFRRGGEGANVLTF. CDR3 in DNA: TGCGCCAGCAGCTTTAGGAGAGGGGGCGAGGGGGCCAACGTCCTGACTTTC.

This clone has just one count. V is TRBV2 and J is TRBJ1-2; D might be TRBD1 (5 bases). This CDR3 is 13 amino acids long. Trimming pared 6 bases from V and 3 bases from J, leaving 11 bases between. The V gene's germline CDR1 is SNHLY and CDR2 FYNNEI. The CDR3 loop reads CASSLRGDYGYTF. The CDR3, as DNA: TGTGCCAGCAGCCTGAGGGGTGACTATGGCTACACCTTC.

The CDR3 DNA reads as TGTGCCAGCAGCTTAGGGACGGGTTCCTACGAGCAGTACTTC. This gives the protein CASSLGTGSYEQYF. V usage is TRBV7-6 and J usage is TRBJ2-7; D gene unclear. CDR1 is SGHVS and CDR2 is FNYEAQ in the germline V gene. The V gene lost 1 base and the J gene lost 1 base, with 8 bases spanning the gap. CDR3 length: 14 residues.

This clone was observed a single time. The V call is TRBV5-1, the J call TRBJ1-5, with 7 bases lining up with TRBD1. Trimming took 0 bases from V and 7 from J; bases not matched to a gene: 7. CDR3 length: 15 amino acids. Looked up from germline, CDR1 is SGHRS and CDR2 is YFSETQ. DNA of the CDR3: TGCGCCAGCAGCTTGGAAGGGGGCAACGGACAGCCCCAGCATTTT. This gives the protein CASSLEGGNGQPQHF. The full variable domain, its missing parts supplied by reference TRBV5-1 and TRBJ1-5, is KAGVTQTPRYLIKTRGQQVTLSCSPISGHRSVSWYQQTPGQGLQFLFEYFSETQRNKGNFPGRFSGRQFSNSRSEMNVSTLELGDSALYLCASSLEGGNGQPQHFGDGTRLSIL.

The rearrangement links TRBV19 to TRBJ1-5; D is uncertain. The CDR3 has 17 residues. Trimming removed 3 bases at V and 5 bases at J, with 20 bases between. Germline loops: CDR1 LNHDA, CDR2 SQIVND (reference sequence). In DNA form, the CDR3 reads TGTGCCAGTAGTATTGGTAGAGCCAAAGGCCTGTATCAGCCCCAGCATTTT. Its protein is CASSIGRAKGLYQPQHF. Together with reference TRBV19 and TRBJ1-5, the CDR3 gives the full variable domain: DGGITQSPKYLFRKEGQNVTLSCEQNLNHDAMYWYRQDPGQGLRLIYYSQIVNDFQKGDIAEGYSVSREKKESFPLTVTSAQKNPTAFYLCASSIGRAKGLYQPQHFGDGTRLSIL.

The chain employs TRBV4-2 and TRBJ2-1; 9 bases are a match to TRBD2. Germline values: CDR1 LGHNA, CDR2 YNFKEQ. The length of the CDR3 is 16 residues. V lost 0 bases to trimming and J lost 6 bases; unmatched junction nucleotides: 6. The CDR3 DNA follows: TGTGCCAGCAGCCAAGATGGGGCGGGAGGGGCCAATGAGCAGTTCTTC. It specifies CASSQDGAGGANEQFF.

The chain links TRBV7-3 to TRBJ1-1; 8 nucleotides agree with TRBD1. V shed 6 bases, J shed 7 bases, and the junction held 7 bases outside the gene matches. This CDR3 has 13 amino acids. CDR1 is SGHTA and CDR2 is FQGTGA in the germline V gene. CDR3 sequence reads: CASSPTGGGEAFF. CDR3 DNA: TGTGCCAGCAGTCCCACAGGGGGTGGTGAAGCTTTCTTT.

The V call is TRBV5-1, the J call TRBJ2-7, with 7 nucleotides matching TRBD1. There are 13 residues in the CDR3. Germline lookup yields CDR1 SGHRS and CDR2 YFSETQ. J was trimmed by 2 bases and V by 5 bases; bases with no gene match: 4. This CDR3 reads CASRSGTAYEQYF. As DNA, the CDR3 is TGCGCCAGCAGATCCGGGACAGCCTACGAGCAGTACTTC.

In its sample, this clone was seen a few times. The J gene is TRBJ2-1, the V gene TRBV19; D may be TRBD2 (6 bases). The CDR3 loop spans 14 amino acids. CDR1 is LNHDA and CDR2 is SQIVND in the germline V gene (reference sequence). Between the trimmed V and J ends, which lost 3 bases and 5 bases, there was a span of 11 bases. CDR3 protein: CASSIGTGHNEQFF. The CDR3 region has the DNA TGTGCCAGTAGTATCGGGACTGGACACAATGAGCAGTTCTTC.

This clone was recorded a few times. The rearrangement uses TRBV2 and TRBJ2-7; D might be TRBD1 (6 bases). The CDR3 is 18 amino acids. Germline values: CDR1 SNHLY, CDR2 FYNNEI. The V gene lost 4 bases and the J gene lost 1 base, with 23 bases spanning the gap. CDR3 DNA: TGTGCCAGCAGTGGAGGTACAGGGAATAATCGGTATTCCTACGAGCAGTACTTC. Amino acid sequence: CASSGGTGNNRYSYEQYF.

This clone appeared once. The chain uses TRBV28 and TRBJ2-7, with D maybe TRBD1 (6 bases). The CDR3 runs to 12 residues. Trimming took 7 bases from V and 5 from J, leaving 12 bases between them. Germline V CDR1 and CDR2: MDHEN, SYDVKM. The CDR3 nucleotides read TGTGCCAGCAAGAGGGGGAGAGACGAGCAGTACTTC. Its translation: CASKRGRDEQYF.